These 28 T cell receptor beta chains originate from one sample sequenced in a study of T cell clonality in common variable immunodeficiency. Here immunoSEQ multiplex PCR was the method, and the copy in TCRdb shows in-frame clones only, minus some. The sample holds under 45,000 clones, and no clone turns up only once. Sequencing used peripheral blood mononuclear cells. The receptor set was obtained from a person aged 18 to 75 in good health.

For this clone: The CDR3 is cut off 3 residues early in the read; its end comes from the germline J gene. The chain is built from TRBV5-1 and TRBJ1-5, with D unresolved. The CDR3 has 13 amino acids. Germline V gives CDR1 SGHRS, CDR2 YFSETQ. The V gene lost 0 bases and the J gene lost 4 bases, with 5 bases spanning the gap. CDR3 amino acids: CASSLDRNQPQHF. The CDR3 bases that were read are TGCGCCAGCAGCTTGGACAGAAATCAGCCC.

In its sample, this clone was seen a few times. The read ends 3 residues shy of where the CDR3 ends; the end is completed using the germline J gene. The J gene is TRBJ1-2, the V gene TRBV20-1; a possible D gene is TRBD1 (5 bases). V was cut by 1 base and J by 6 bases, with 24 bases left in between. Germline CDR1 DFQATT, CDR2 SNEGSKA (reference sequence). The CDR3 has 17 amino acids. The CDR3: CSARAPRAGRGIDGYTF. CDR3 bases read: TGCAGTGCTAGAGCACCTCGCGCGGGGCGGGGTATTGATGGC.

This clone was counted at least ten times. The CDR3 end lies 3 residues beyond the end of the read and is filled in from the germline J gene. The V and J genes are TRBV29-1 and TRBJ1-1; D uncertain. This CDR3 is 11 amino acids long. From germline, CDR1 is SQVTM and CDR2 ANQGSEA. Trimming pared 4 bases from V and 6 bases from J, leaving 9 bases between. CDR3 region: CSVVVRAEAFF. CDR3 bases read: TGCAGCGTTGTCGTCCGGGCTGAA.

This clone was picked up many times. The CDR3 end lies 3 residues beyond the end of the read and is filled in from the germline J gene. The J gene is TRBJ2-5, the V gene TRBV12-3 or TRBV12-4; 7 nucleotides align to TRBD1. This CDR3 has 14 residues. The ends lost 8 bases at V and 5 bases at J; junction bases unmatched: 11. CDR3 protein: CASARDSVRETQYF. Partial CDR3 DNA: TGTGCCAGCGCCCGGGACAGCGTAAGGGAGACC.

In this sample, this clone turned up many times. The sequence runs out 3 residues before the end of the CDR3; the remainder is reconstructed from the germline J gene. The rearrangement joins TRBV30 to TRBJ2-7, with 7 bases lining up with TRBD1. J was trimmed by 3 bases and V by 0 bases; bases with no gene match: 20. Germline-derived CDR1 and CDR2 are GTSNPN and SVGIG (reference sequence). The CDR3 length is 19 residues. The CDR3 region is CAWSVLLNSYDRERYEQYF. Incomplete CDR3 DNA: TGTGCCTGGAGTGTCCTCCTTAACTCCTATGACAGGGAACGCTACGAG.

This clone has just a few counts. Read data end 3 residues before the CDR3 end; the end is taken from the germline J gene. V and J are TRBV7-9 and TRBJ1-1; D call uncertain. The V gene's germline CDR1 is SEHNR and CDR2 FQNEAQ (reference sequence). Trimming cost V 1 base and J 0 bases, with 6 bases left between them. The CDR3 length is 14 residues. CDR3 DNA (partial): TGTGCCAGCAGCTTAGGGGCCCTGAACACTGAA. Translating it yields CASSLGALNTE. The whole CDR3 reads CASSLGALNTEAFF.

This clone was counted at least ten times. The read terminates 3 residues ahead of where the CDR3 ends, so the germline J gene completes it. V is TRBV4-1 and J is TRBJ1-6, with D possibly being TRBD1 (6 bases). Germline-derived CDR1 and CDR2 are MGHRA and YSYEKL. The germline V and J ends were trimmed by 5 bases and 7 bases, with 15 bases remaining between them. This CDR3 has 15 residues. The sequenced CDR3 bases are TGCGCCAGCAGCTTGGAAGGTACAGGGAATTCACCC. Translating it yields CASSLEGTGNSP. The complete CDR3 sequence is CASSLEGTGNSPLHF.

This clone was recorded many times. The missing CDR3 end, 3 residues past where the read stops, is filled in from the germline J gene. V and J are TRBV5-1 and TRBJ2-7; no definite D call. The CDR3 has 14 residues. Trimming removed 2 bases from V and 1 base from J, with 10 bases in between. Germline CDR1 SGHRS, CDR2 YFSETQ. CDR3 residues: CASSFFSDSYEQYF. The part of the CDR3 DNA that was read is TGCGCCAGCAGCTTTTTCAGCGATTCCTACGAG.

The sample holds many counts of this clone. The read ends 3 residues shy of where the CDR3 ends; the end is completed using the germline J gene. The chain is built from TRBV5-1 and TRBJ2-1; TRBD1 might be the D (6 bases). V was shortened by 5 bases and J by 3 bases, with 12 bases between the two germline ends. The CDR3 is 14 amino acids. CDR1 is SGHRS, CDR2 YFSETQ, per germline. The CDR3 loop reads CASSNPGDYNEQFF. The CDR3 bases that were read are TGCGCCAGCAGTAACCCAGGGGACTACAATGAG. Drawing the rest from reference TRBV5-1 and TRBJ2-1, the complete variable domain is KAGVTQTPRYLIKTRGQQVTLSCSPISGHRSVSWYQQTPGQGLQFLFEYFSETQRNKGNFPGRFSGRQFSNSRSEMNVSTLELGDSALYLCASSNPGDYNEQFFGPGTRLTVL.

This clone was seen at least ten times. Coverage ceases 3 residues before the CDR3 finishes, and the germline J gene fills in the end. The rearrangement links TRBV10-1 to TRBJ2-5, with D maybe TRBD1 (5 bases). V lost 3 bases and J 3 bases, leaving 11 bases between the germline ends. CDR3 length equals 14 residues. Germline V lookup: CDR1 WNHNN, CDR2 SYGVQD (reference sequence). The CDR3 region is CASSDHRTKETQYF. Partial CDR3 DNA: TGCGCCAGCAGTGACCACAGGACAAAAGAGACC.

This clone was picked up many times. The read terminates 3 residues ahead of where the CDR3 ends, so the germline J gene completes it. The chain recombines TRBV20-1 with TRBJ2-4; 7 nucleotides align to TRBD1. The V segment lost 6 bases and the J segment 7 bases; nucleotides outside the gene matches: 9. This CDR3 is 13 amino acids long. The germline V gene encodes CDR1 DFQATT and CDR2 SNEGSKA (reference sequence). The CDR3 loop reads CSANRGPGNIQYF. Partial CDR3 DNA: TGCAGTGCAAACAGGGGCCCGGGTAACATT.

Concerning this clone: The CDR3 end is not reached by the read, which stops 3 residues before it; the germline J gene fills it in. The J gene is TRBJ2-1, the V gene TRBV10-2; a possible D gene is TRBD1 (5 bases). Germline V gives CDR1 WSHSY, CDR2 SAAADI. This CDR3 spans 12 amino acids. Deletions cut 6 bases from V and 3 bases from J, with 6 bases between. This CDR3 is CASSDSYNEQFF. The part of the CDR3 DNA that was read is TGCGCCAGCAGCGACAGCTACAATGAG.

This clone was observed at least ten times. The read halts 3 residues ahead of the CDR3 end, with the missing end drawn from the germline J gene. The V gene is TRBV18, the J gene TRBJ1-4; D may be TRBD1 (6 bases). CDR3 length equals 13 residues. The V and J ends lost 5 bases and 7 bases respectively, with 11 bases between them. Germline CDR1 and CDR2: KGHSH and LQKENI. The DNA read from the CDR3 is TGTGCCAGCTCAGGGGGCGGAAGTGAAAAA. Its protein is CASSGGGSEK. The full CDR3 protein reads CASSGGGSEKLFF.

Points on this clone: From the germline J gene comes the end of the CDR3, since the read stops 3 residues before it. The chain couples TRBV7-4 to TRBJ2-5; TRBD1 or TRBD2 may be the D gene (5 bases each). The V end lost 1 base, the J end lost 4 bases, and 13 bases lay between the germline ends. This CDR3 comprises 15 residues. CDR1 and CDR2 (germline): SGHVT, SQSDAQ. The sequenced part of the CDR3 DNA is TGTGCCAGCAGCTTAGTAGGCAGGGAGTCAGAGACC. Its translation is CASSLVGRESET. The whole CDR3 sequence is CASSLVGRESETQYF.

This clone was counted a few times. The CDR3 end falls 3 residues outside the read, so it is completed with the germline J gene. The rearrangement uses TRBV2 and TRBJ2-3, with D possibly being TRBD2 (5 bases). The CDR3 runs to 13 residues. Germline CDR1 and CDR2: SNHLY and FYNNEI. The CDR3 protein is CASSSRLEETQYF. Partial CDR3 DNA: TGTGCCAGCAGTTCGCGACTGGAGGAGACG.

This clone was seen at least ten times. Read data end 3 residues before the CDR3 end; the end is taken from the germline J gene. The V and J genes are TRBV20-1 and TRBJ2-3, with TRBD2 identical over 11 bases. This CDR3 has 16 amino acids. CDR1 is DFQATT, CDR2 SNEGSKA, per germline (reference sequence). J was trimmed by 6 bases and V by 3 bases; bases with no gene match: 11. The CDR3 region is CSARPGASGGRDTQYF. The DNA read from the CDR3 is TGCAGTGCTAGGCCTGGGGCTAGCGGGGGGAGGGATACG.

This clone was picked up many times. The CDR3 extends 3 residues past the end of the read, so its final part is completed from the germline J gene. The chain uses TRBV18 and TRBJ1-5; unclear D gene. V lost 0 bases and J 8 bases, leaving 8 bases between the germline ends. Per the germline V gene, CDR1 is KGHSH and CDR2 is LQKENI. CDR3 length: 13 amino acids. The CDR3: CASSPPEREPQHF. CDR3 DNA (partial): TGTGCCAGCTCACCACCTGAGAGGGAGCCC.

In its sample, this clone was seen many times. The CDR3 sequence: CSAGPLTGTNTYEQYF. The sequenced part of the CDR3 DNA is TGCAGTGCTGGACCCCTAACCGGGACAAACACCTACGAG. This chain uses TRBV20-1 with TRBJ2-7, with D tentatively TRBD1 (6 bases). The read finishes 3 residues shy of the CDR3 end, and the germline J gene is used to complete it. Germline V CDR1 and CDR2: DFQATT, SNEGSKA (reference sequence). Trimming took 5 bases from V and 2 from J, leaving 22 bases between them. This CDR3 region has 16 residues.

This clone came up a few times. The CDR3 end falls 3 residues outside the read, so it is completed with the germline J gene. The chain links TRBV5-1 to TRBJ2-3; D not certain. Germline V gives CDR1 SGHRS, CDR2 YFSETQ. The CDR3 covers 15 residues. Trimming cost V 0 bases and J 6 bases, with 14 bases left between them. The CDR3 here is CASSLEAASRDTQYF. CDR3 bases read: TGCGCCAGCAGCTTGGAGGCAGCGAGTAGGGATACG.

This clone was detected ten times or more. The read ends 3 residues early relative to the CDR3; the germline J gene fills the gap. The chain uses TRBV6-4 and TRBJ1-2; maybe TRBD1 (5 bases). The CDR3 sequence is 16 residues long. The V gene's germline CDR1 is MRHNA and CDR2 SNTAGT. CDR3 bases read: TGTGCCAGCAGTCCCTCCGGGGGAGACGGCGGACTGGGC. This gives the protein CASSPSGGDGGLG. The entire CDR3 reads CASSPSGGDGGLGYTF.

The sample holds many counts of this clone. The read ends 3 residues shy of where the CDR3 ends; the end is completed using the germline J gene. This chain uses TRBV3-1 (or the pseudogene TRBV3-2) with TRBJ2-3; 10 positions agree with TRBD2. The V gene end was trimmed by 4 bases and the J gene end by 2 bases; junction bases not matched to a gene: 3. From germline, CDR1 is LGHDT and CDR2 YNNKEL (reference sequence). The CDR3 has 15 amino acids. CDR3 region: CASSPGTSDTDTQYF. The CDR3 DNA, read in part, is TGTGCCAGCAGCCCTGGGACTAGCGACACAGATACG.

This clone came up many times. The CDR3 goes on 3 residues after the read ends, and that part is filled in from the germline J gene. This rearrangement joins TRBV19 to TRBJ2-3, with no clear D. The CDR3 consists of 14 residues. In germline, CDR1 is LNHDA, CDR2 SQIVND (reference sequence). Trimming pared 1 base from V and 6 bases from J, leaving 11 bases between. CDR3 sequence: CASSIVAHPDTQYF. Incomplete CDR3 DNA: TGTGCCAGTAGTATAGTCGCACACCCTGATACG.

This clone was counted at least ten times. The sequenced part of the CDR3 DNA is TGTGCCAGCAGCCCACAGGGGAAAAGCGCCAACGTC. This translates into CASSPQGKSANV. The CDR3 in its entirety is CASSPQGKSANVLTF. V usage is TRBV5-6 and J usage is TRBJ2-6, with TRBD1 matching over 7 bases. The CDR3 goes on 3 residues after the read ends, and that part is filled in from the germline J gene. The CDR3 extends over 15 amino acids. The V segment lost 4 bases and the J segment 7 bases; nucleotides outside the gene matches: 8. The germline CDR1 and CDR2 sequences are SGHDT and YYEEEE.

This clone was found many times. The CDR3 here is CAWSVGGNEKLFF. The CDR3 DNA, read in part, is TGTGCCTGGAGCGTGGGGGGAAATGAAAAA. This chain links TRBV30 with TRBJ1-4, with TRBD1 as a possible D gene (5 bases). The read ends 3 residues before the CDR3 terminus; that terminus is restored from the germline J gene. This CDR3 region has 13 residues. The germline gives CDR1 GTSNPN, CDR2 SVGIG (reference sequence). The V end lost 3 bases, the J end lost 5 bases, and 10 bases lay between the germline ends.

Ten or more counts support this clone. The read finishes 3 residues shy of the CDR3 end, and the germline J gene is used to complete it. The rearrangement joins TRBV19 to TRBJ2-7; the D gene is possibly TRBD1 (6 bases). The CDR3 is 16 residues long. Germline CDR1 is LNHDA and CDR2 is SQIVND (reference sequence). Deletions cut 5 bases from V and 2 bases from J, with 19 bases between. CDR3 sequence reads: CASSLSPGTLTYEQYF. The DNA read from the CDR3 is TGTGCCAGTAGTTTGAGTCCCGGGACATTGACCTACGAG.

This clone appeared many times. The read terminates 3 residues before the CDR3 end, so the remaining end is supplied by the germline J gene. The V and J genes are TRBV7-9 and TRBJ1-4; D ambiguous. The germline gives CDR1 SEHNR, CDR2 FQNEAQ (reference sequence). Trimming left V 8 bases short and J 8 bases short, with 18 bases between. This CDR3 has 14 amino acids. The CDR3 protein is CASQLNAGSEKLFF. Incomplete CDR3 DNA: TGTGCCAGCCAACTAAACGCGGGGTCCGAAAAA.

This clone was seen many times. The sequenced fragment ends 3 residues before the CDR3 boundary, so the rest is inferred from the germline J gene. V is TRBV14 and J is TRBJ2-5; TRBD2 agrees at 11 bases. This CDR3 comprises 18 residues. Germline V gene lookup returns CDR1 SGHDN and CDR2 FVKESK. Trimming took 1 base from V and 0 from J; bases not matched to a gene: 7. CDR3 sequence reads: CASSQGTSGPLYQETQYF. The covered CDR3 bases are TGTGCCAGCAGCCAAGGGACTAGCGGGCCCTTGTACCAAGAGACC.

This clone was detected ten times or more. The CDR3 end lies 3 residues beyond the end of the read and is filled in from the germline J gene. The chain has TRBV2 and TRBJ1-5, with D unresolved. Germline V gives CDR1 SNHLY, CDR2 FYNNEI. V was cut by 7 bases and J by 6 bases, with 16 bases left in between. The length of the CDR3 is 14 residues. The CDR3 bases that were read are TGTGCCAGCACCCTCATGCGGGGAGGTCAGCCC. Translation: CASTLMRGGQP. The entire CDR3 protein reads CASTLMRGGQPQHF. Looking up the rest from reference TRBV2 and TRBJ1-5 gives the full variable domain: EPEVTQTPSHQVTQMGQEVILRCVPISNHLYFYWYRQILGQKVEFLVSFYNNEISEKSEIFDDQFSVERPDGSNFTLKIRSTKLEDSAMYFCASTLMRGGQPQHFGDGTRLSIL.